This T cell receptor beta chain was obtained from a study of blood T cells in healthy people across ages. Overall study: With template switching, about one barcoded beta molecule was captured per two T cells.

This clonotype was recorded a few times. Its antigen is not identified. Primed by a sample-barcoded 5' primer and a J-beta primer mix, a second PCR proceeded for about 6 to 11 cycles. TCRdb analysed the 5' RACE reads with MiXCR anew, one entry per CDR3 protein. The table has some 760,000 distinct CDR3 sequences, 20% to 30% seen once. V was clipped by 6 bases and J by 4 bases; unmatched bases: 11. The CDR3 extends over 15 amino acids. Per the germline V gene, CDR1 is DFQATT and CDR2 is SNEGSKA (reference sequence). General study points: The unsorted PBMCs prevented any conclusive comparison of naive versus antigen-experienced cells. It was the long-lived donors that had more naive CD4+ cells and higher diversity than aged donors.

This same sample was also part of a study on T cells of mothers and their children. As that study records: Slightly higher, non-significant overlap characterized related mother-child pairs relative to unrelated pairs.

Sequences were obtained from blood. V usage is TRBV20-1 and J usage is TRBJ1-5, with 8 bases lining up with TRBD1. This TCR was recovered from a boy aged 10-17 years in good health. The CDR3, as DNA: TGCAGTGCCGGGGAAGGGACAGGCCGAAATCAGCCCCAGCATTTT. The encoded protein is CSAGEGTGRNQPQHF.